The entry below describes one TCR beta chain. This CDR3 has 17 residues. The data stem from a study of control samples from healthy donors and cancer patients. Using immunoSEQ multiplex PCR, the repertoire was profiled, and TCRdb retains in-frame clones only, with some absent. This table holds some 150,000 clones, approximately 91% found once. The chain has TRBV21-1 and TRBJ1-2. TRBV21-1 represents a pseudogene. The sample was blood. This receptor was taken from a man aged 25-45 years in good health. The CDR3 is CASSKDKGEGLNYGYTF. The DNA of the CDR3 is TGTGCCAGCAGCAAAGATAAGGGCGAGGGGTTGAACTATGGCTACACCTTC.